This TCR beta chain was observed in a study of T cell repertoires in cytomegalovirus infection. About the study: Recently identified HLA-C-restricted CMV epitopes and well-studied HLA-B-restricted CMV epitopes were used by the study. CMV infection together with matching HLA type was indicated by public TCR beta signatures. Points from the study as a whole: Ex vivo responses were dominated by HLA-C-restricted CMV-specific TCR beta clonotypes. CMV carriers with the relevant HLA were identified by cumulative public TCR beta family frequency.

Concerning this clonotype itself: Its antigen is as yet unknown.

Using its own MiXCR run on the reads, TCRdb lists one record per CDR3 protein. Of under 500,000 distinct CDR3 sequences listed, approximately 42% are singletons. Here the sequenced sample was cultured PBMCs, taken from culture after CMV antigen stimulation. The TCR comes from a human donor in good health (CMV status not recorded). Some clones in this sample may be carry-over from other donors' samples.

The CDR3 nucleotides are TGCGCCAGCAGCCAACGCAGCGGGAGGACCACCGGGGAGCTGTTTTTT. Translating gives CASSQRSGRTTGELFF. This chain uses TRBV4-1 with TRBJ2-2, with TRBD2 matching 9 bases. The germline gives CDR1 MGHRA, CDR2 YSYEKL. This CDR3 is 16 amino acids long. J gave up 4 bases and V 2 bases, and 5 bases lay outside the gene matches.